The 21 T cell receptor beta chains reported below all come from one sample, sequenced in a study of cytomegalovirus exposure and HLA in healthy donors (TCRdb year 2017). Libraries were prepared through the immunoSEQ multiplex PCR assay. The multiplex PCR relied on a mix of 60 forward primers for TCR Vbeta segments and 13 reverse primers for TCR Jbeta segments. As stored in TCRdb, this immuneACCESS dataset retains in-frame rearrangements with V and J assigned. A fraction of the clones does not appear; measured against another copy, unresolved V genes explain less than half of the discrepancy, and the remainder lacks a known reason. In this sample the table shows some 220,000 clones, roughly 78% of which occur a single time. The top ten clones comprise about 0.47% of the sample. Sequencing was done on a sample of PBMCs. All receptors derive from a boy between 10 and 17 years old in good health and CMV-seronegative.

The V gene is TRBV5-1, the J gene TRBJ1-3; D uncertain. CDR3 size: 16 residues. Germline V gene lookup returns CDR1 SGHRS and CDR2 YFSETQ. The ends were cut back, 4 bases at V and 0 bases at J, with 14 bases in the middle. In nucleotides, the CDR3 is TGCGCCAGCAGCCCCACGGGGTTGAGCTCTGGAAACACCATATATTTT. This codes for CASSPTGLSSGNTIYF.

This sequence joins TRBV7-2 and TRBJ1-6; no firm D call. From germline, CDR1 is SGHTA and CDR2 FQGNSA. This CDR3 has 14 amino acids. V was trimmed by 1 base and J by 4 bases, leaving 5 bases between them. The CDR3 region has the DNA TGTGCCAGCAGCTTAGACGGTTATAATTCACCCCTCCACTTT. Protein product: CASSLDGYNSPLHF.

The J gene is TRBJ1-5, the V gene TRBV6-6, with D possibly TRBD1 on 5 matching bases. V lost 7 bases to trimming and J lost 6 bases, with 19 bases between them. There are 15 residues in the CDR3. CDR1 and CDR2 from the germline V gene are MNHNY and SVGAGI (reference sequence). The CDR3 is CASTTYPGGRQPQHF. CDR3 DNA: TGTGCCAGCACCACTTACCCGGGGGGACGTCAGCCCCAGCATTTT.

The chain is built from TRBV9 and TRBJ1-5; D may be TRBD1 (5 bases). Trimming left V 4 bases short and J 2 bases short, with 10 bases between. Germline lookup yields CDR1 SGDLS and CDR2 YYNGEE. The CDR3 runs to 14 residues. As DNA, the CDR3 is TGTGCCAGCAGCCCACGGGGGGGCAATCAGCCCCAGCATTTT. Translating gives CASSPRGGNQPQHF.

This chain uses TRBV2 with TRBJ2-7, with D possibly being TRBD1 (6 bases). The CDR3 is 13 amino acids. The V and J ends lost 6 bases and 6 bases respectively, with 15 bases between them. Germline-derived CDR1 and CDR2 are SNHLY and FYNNEI. The DNA of the CDR3 is TGTGCCAGCAGGATAGGGCAGGGGTTCGAGCAGTACTTC. Residues: CASRIGQGFEQYF.

V gene TRBV19 combines with J gene TRBJ1-1, with D possibly TRBD1 on 5 matching bases. The CDR3 extends over 16 amino acids. Germline CDR1 and CDR2: LNHDA and SQIVND (reference sequence). V shed 9 bases and J shed 1 base, with 21 bases lying between them. The CDR3 DNA follows: TGTGCCAGCCGTATAGGGTTGGGGGAGGGGAACACTGAAGCTTTCTTT. It encodes CASRIGLGEGNTEAFF.

The chain joins TRBV25-1 to TRBJ1-5; no definite D call. Trimming removed 4 bases at V and 4 bases at J, with 8 bases between. Looked up from germline, CDR1 is MGHDK and CDR2 is SYGVNS. The CDR3 contains 13 residues. The CDR3 DNA reads as TGTGCCAGCAGTGCGTATGTGAATCAGCCCCAGCATTTT. This gives the protein CASSAYVNQPQHF.

This rearrangement joins TRBV19 to TRBJ1-5; TRBD1 is a possible D gene (6 bases). The CDR3 is made up of 15 amino acids. Per the germline V gene, CDR1 is LNHDA and CDR2 is SQIVND (reference sequence). Trimming removed 7 bases from V and 1 base from J, with 14 bases in between. This CDR3 is CASNTQGGSNQPQHF. The CDR3 coding sequence is TGTGCCAGTAATACACAGGGTGGGAGCAATCAGCCCCAGCATTTT.

In nucleotides, the CDR3 is TGTGCCAGCAGTTTCAGAGCCAGGGAGGGTCCCTACGAGCAGTACTTC. Amino acid sequence: CASSFRAREGPYEQYF. The chain employs TRBV27 and TRBJ2-7, with 7 bases identical to TRBD2. Germline V CDR1 and CDR2: MNHEY, SMNVEV (reference sequence). V lost 3 bases, J lost 2 bases, and 10 bases stayed unmatched. This CDR3 region has 16 residues.

V and J are TRBV11-2 and TRBJ1-1; D is uncertain. This CDR3 is built from 15 residues. In germline, CDR1 is SGHAT, CDR2 FQNNGV. V gave up 3 bases and J gave up 1 base, with 12 bases separating them. CDR3 protein: CASSFTFWRNTEAFF. Here the CDR3 DNA reads TGTGCCAGCAGCTTCACATTCTGGAGGAACACTGAAGCTTTCTTT. Drawing the rest from reference TRBV11-2 and TRBJ1-1, the complete variable domain is EAGVAQSPRYKIIEKRQSVAFWCNPISGHATLYWYQQILGQGPKLLIQFQNNGVVDDSQLPKDRFSAERLKGVDSTLKIQPAKLEDSAVYLCASSFTFWRNTEAFFGQGTRLTVV.

V gene TRBV29-1 combines with J gene TRBJ2-7; no reliable D call. V was trimmed by 7 bases and J by 1 base, leaving 11 bases between them. This CDR3 spans 12 amino acids. Germline values: CDR1 SQVTM, CDR2 ANQGSEA. The DNA of the CDR3 is TGCAGCGCCACTATTCAGTCCTACGAGCAGTACTTC. Protein: CSATIQSYEQYF.

CDR3 protein: CASSLEPRGAYEQYF. CDR3 DNA: TGTGCCAGCAGCTTAGAGCCGCGGGGGGCCTACGAGCAGTACTTC. The J gene is TRBJ2-7, the V gene TRBV7-8; TRBD2 agrees at 8 bases. The CDR3 runs 15 residues. V lost 1 base to trimming and J lost 2 bases; unmatched junction nucleotides: 4. Germline CDR1 SGHVS, CDR2 FQNEAQ.

Here the CDR3 reads CASSPTTPTETQYF. The CDR3 DNA follows: TGTGCCAGCAGTCCGACTACCCCCACGGAGACCCAGTACTTC. This chain joins TRBV5-8 and TRBJ2-5, with D possibly matching TRBD2 (5 bases). Germline CDR1 SGHTS, CDR2 YDEGEE. The V end was cut by 5 bases, the J end by 5 bases, with 16 bases between. CDR3 length: 14 residues.

The V and J genes are TRBV27 and TRBJ2-5, with 11 bases fitting TRBD2. The J call is in doubt because the DNA end fits TRBJ2-7 better. Germline CDR1 reads MNHEY; CDR2 reads SMNVEV (reference sequence). The CDR3 loop spans 15 amino acids. The CDR3 protein is CASSLKLAGAYEQYF. The CDR3 bases are TGTGCCAGCAGTTTAAAACTAGCGGGAGCCTACGAGCAGTACTTC.

The genes are TRBV5-1 and TRBJ1-1; D is unclear. With 4 bases removed from V and 4 bases from J, the gap between germline ends came to 14 bases. In germline, CDR1 is SGHRS, CDR2 YFSETQ. The CDR3 consists of 14 residues. The CDR3 DNA is TGCGCCAGCAGCGTAACGACCTCGGGCACTGAAGCTTTCTTT. This gives the protein CASSVTTSGTEAFF.

V and J are TRBV4-2 and TRBJ1-5; maybe TRBD1 (6 bases). The CDR3 is 16 residues long. Trimming shortened V by 0 bases and J by 6 bases, and 15 bases separated the two germline ends. CDR1 is LGHNA and CDR2 is YNFKEQ in the germline V gene. CDR3 nucleotides: TGTGCCAGCAGCCAAGATACCCAGGGGACCGGTCAGCCCCAGCATTTT. Amino acid sequence: CASSQDTQGTGQPQHF.

The genes are TRBV9 and TRBJ2-1; 8 nucleotides line up with TRBD2. The ends lost 0 bases at V and 2 bases at J; junction bases unmatched: 10. Germline-derived CDR1 and CDR2 are SGDLS and YYNGEE. CDR3 size: 18 residues. The CDR3 region has the DNA TGTGCCAGCAGCGTAGGTCTAAGGGGACTAGTCCCCTACAATGAGCAGTTCTTC. It translates to CASSVGLRGLVPYNEQFF.

This clone turned up a few times. The rearrangement links TRBV7-9 to TRBJ2-7; TRBD2 agrees at 7 bases. Losses at the gene ends were 5 bases for V and 1 base for J; bases not matched to a gene: 8. The CDR3 totals 15 residues. Germline V gene data show CDR1 as SEHNR and CDR2 as FQNEAQ (reference sequence). CDR3 protein: CASSTFLAESYEQYF. CDR3 nucleotide sequence: TGTGCCAGCAGCACCTTTCTAGCGGAATCCTACGAGCAGTACTTC.

The rearrangement links TRBV19 to TRBJ1-1; 7 positions agree with TRBD1. This CDR3 has 14 amino acids. Germline CDR1 reads LNHDA; CDR2 reads SQIVND (reference sequence). V was clipped by 5 bases and J by 2 bases; unmatched bases: 5. CDR3 nucleotide sequence: TGTGCCAGTAGTGCGGGACAGCATAACACTGAAGCTTTCTTT. This encodes CASSAGQHNTEAFF.

V gene TRBV27 combines with J gene TRBJ2-5; no clear D. The CDR3 has 12 amino acids. Between the trimmed V and J ends, which lost 5 bases and 4 bases, there was a span of 8 bases. The germline CDR1 and CDR2 sequences are MNHEY and SMNVEV (reference sequence). The CDR3 loop reads CASSRPGETQYF. The CDR3 DNA reads as TGTGCCAGCAGTCGACCGGGAGAGACCCAGTACTTC.

This sequence joins TRBV9 and TRBJ1-1, with TRBD1 as a possible D gene (6 bases). V shed 0 bases and J shed 3 bases, with 18 bases lying between them. The CDR3 has 17 amino acids. Germline V CDR1 and CDR2: SGDLS, YYNGEE. CDR3 nucleotides: TGTGCCAGCAGCGTAGACCCCCCGGGACACGGGGACACTGAAGCTTTCTTT. It yields the protein CASSVDPPGHGDTEAFF.